This T cell receptor beta chain was sequenced in a study of control samples from healthy donors and cancer patients. This CDR3 comprises 15 residues. Germline V gives CDR1 SGHAT, CDR2 FQNNGV. V shed 4 bases and J 5 bases; nucleotides not matched to a gene: 8. Generated by immunoSEQ multiplex PCR, the TCRdb table keeps only in-frame clones and is missing some. The sample lists tens of thousands of clones, roughly 87% occurring once. The specimen sequenced was PBMCs. The V gene is TRBV11-2, the J gene TRBJ2-7; TRBD2 aligns across 10 bases. This clonotype was sampled from a man aged 55 to 70 with colorectal cancer. The CDR3 nucleotides read TGTGCCAGCAGCTCTCTAGCGGGGGTTGTCCACGAGCAGTACTTC. Residues: CASSSLAGVVHEQYF.